This T cell receptor (beta chain) comes out of a study of CD8+ T cells in alopecia areata. CDR3 length: 14 residues. The V end was cut by 9 bases, the J end by 2 bases, with 11 bases between. Noted treatment: oral pan-JAK inhibitor, 5-10 mg twice daily. Following extraction, RNA underwent reverse transcription to cDNA, which served as the sequencing template. Repertoires were generated with immunoSEQ multiplex PCR, while TCRdb's copy carries only in-frame clones and drops some. This sample carries 95,000 to 120,000 clones, roughly three fifths of them seen once, and the ten largest clones take roughly 3.5%. This clone has just a few counts. Its antigen remains unidentified. Study findings and constraints: The link between baseline CD8+ expansion and response remains uncertain with one nonresponder.

This chain joins TRBV23-1 and TRBJ1-6; D uncertain. TRBV23-1 is an open reading frame whose function is uncertain. This TCR came from a human donor with alopecia areata. The sequencing used CD4+ T cells sorted from blood, collected at week 24, from a patient treated with tofacitinib. The CDR3 sequence is CASVRDAYNSPLHF. The DNA for the CDR3 is TGCGCCAGTGTTCGGGATGCCTATAATTCACCCCTCCACTTT.